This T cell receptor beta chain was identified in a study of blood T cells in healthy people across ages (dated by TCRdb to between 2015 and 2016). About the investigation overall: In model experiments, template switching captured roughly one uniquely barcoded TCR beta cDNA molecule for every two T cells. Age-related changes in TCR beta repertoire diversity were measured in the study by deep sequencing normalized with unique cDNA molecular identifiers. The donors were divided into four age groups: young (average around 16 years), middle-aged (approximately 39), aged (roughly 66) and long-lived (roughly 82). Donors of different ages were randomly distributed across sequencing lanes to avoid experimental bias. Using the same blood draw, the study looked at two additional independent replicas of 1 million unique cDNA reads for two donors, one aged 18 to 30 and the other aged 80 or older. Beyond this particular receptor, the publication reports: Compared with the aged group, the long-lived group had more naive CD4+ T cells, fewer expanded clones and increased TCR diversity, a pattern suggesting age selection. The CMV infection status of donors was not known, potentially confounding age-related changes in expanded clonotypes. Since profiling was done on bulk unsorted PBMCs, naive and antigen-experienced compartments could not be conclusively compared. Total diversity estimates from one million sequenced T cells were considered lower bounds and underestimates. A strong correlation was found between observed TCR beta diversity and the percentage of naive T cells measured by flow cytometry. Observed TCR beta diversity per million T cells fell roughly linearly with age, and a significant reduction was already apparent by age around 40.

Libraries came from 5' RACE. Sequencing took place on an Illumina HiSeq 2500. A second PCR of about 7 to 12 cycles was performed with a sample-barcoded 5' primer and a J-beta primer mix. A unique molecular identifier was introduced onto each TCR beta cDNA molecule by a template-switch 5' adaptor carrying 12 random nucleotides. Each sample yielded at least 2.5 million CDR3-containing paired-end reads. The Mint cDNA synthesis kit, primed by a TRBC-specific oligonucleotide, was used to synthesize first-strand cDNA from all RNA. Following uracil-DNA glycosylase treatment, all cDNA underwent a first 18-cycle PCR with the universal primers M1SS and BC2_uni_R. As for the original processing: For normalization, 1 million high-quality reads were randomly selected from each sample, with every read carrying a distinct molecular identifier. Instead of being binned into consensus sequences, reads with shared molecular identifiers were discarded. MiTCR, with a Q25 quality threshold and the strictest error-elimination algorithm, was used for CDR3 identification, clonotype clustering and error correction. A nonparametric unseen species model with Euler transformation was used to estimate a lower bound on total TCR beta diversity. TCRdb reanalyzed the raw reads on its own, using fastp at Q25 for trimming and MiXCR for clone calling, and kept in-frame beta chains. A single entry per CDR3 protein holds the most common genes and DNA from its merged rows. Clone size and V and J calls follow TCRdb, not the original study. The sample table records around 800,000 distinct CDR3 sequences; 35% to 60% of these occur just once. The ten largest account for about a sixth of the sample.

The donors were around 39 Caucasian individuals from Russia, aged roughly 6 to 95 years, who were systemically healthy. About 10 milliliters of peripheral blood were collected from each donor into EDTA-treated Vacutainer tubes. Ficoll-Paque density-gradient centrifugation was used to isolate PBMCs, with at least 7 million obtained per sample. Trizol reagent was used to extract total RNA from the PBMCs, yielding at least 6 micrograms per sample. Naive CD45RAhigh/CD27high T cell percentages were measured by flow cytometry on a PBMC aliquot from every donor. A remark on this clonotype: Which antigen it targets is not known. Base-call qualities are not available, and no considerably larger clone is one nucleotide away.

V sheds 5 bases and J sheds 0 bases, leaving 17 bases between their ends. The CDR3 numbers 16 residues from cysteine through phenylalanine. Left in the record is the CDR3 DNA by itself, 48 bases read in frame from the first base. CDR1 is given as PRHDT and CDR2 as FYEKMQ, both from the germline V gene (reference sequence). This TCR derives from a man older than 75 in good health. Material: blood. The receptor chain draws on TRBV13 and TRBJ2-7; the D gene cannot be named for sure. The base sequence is TGTGCCAGCAGCCCCCACTCGGCTCTTAGCTCCTACGAGCAGTACTTC. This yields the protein CASSPHSALSSYEQYF.